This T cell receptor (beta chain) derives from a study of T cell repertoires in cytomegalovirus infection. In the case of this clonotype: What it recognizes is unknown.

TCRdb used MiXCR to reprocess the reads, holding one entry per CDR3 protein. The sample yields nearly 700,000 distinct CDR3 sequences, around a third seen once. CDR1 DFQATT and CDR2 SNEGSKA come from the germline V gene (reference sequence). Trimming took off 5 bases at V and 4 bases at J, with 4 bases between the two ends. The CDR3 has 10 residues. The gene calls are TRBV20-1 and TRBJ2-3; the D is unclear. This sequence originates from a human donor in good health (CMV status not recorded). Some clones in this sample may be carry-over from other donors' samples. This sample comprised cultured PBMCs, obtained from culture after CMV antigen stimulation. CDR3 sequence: CSAPADTQYF. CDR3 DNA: TGCAGTGCTCCCGCAGATACGCAGTATTTT.